This is a list of T cell receptor beta chains from one sample in a study of T cell responses to AZD1222 COVID-19 vaccine. Using immunoSEQ multiplex PCR, the repertoire was profiled, and TCRdb retains in-frame clones only, with some absent. The sample records about 100,000 clones, 75% to 90% being singletons. The material sequenced was peripheral blood, taken 28 days after the second AZD1222 dose. The receptors here all came from an adult who received the AZD1222 COVID-19 vaccine. CDR3s include the opening cysteine and the closing phenylalanine or tryptophan. The order of the fields is V gene, J gene, CDR3 protein.

>TRBV12-3/TRBV12-4|TRBJ1-2
CASSFGSGYTF
>TRBV29-1|TRBJ1-2
CSVEPCLDCGYTF
>TRBV21-1|TRBJ1-4
CASSRRDRHEKLFF
>TRBV19|TRBJ2-7
CASSLLGGYEQYF
>TRBV5-5|TRBJ2-3
CASSLAGFWADTQYF
>TRBV30|TRBJ1-1
CAWTNFGGASTEAFF
>TRBV7-9|TRBJ1-4
CASSLGQLNEKLFF
>TRBV29-1|TRBJ1-2
CSVWVDYGYTF
>TRBV11-2|TRBJ1-4
CASRRGGINEKLFF
>TRBV18|TRBJ1-6
CASSRGSYNSPLHF
>TRBV15|TRBJ2-1
CATSRELSGSYNEQFF
>TRBV19|TRBJ2-1
CASSIGIWPYNEQFF
>TRBV7-9|TRBJ1-1
CASGTTGYTEAFF
>TRBV19|TRBJ2-7
CASSPRRGVPSYEQYF